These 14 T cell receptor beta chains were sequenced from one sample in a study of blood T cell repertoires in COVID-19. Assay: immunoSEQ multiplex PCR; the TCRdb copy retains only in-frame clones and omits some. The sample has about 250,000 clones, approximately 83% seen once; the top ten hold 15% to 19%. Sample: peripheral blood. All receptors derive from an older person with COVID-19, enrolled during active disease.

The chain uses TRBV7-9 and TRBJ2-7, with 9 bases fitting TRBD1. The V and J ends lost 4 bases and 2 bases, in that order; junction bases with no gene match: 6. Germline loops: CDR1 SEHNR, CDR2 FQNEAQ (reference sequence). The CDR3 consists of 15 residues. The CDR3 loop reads CASSYPDRGAYEQYF. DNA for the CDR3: TGTGCCAGCAGCTACCCTGACAGGGGGGCCTACGAGCAGTACTTC.

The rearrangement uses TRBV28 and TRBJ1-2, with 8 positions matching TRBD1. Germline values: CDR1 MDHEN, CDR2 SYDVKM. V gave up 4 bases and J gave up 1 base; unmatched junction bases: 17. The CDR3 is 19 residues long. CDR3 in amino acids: CASSSVKVESRGLNYGYTF. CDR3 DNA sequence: TGTGCCAGCAGTTCCGTCAAGGTGGAAAGCAGGGGGCTTAACTATGGCTACACCTTC.

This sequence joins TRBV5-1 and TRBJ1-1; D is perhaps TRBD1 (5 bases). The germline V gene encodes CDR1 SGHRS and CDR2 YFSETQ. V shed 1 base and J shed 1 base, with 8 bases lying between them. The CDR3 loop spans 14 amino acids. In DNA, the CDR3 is TGCGCCAGCAGCTTGTTCCAGGGGAACACTGAAGCTTTCTTT. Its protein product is CASSLFQGNTEAFF.

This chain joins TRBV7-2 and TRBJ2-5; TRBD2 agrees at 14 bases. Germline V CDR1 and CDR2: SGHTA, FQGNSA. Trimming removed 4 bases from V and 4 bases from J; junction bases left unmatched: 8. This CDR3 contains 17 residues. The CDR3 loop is CASSSGLAGGIGETQYF. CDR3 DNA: TGTGCCAGCAGCTCCGGACTAGCGGGGGGAATTGGAGAGACCCAGTACTTC.

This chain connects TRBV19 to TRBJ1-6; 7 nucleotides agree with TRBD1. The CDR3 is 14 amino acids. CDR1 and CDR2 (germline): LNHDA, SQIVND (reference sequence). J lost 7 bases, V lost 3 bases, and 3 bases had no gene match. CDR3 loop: CASSMGQRNSPLHF. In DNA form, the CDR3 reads TGTGCCAGTAGTATGGGACAGAGGAATTCACCCCTCCACTTT. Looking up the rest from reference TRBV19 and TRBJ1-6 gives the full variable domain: DGGITQSPKYLFRKEGQNVTLSCEQNLNHDAMYWYRQDPGQGLRLIYYSQIVNDFQKGDIAEGYSVSREKKESFPLTVTSAQKNPTAFYLCASSMGQRNSPLHFGNGTRLTVT.

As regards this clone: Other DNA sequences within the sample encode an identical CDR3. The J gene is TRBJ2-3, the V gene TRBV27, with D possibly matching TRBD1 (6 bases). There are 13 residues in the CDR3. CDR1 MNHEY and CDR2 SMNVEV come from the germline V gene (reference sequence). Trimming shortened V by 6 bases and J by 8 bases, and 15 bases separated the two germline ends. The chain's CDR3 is CASSYREGGTQYF. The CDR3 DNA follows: TGTGCCAGCAGCTACAGGGAAGGGGGTACGCAGTATTTT.

For the CDR3, the DNA is TGTGCCAGCAGCTTAGCGGGGGGACAGGGGACTGAAAAACTGTTTTTT. Translated: CASSLAGGQGTEKLFF. V gene TRBV7-9 combines with J gene TRBJ1-4, with 10 bases identical to TRBD1. V shed 0 bases, J shed 7 bases, and the junction held 5 bases outside the gene matches. Per germline, CDR1 SEHNR and CDR2 FQNEAQ (reference sequence). This CDR3 comprises 16 residues.

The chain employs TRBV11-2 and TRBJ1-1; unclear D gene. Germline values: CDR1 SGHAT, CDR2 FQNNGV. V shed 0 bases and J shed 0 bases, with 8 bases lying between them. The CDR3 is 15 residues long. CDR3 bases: TGTGCCAGCAGCTTAGATTGGCGGATGAACACTGAAGCTTTCTTT. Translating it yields CASSLDWRMNTEAFF. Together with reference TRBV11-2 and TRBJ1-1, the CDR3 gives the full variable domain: EAGVAQSPRYKIIEKRQSVAFWCNPISGHATLYWYQQILGQGPKLLIQFQNNGVVDDSQLPKDRFSAERLKGVDSTLKIQPAKLEDSAVYLCASSLDWRMNTEAFFGQGTRLTVV.

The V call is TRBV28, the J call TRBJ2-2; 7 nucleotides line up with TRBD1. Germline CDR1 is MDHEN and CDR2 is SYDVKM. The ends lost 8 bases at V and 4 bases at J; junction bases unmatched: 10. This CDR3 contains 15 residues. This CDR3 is CASLRAQGVTGELFF. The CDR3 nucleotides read TGTGCCAGCCTTAGGGCGCAGGGGGTCACCGGGGAGCTGTTTTTT.

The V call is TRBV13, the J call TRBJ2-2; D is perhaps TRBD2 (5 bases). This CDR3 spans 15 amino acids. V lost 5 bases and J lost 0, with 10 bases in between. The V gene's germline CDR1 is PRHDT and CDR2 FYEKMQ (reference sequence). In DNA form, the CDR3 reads TGTGCCAGCAGCCACGGAGGATCGAACACCGGGGAGCTGTTTTTT. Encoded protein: CASSHGGSNTGELFF.

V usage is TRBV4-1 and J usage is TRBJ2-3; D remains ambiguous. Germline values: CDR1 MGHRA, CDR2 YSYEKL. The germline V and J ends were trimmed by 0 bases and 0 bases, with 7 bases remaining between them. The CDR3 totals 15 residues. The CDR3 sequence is CASSQDVSSTDTQYF. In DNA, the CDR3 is TGCGCCAGCAGCCAAGATGTCTCTAGCACAGATACGCAGTATTTT.

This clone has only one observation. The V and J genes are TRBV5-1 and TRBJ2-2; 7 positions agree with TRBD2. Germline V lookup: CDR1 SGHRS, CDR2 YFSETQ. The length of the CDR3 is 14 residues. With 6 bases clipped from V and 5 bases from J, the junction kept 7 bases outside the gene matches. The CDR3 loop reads CASTPTGGTGELFF. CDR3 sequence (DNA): TGCGCCAGCACCCCGACGGGGGGTACCGGGGAGCTGTTTTTT.

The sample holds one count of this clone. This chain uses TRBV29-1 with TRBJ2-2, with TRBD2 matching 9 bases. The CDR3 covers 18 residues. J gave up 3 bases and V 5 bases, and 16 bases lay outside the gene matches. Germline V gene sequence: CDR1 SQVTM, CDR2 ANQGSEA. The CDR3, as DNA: TGCAGCGTTCTGGGAGTTGCGGGAGGGCGGCTCGACACCGGGGAGCTGTTTTTT. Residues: CSVLGVAGGRLDTGELFF.

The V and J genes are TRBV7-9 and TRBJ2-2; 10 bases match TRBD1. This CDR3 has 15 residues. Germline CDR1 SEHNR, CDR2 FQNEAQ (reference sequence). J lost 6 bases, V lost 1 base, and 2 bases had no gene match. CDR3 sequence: CASSLGDRGSGELFF. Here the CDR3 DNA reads TGTGCCAGCAGCTTAGGGGACAGGGGATCCGGGGAGCTGTTTTTT.